This is a list of T cell receptor beta chains from one sample in a study of cytomegalovirus exposure and HLA in healthy donors. Here immunoSEQ multiplex PCR was the method, and the copy in TCRdb shows in-frame clones only, minus some. Of approximately 100,000 clones listed, 70% to 85% are singletons. The sample taken for sequencing was PBMCs. The receptors were sampled from a young woman in good health and CMV-seropositive. The CDR3 runs from the conserved cysteine through the conserved F or W. A D gene is named only where the DNA matches it firmly. Rows may omit the clone size; those that give it use once, few, many or a size class.

>TRBV7-6|once|TRBD1|TRBJ1-2
TGTGCCAGCAGCTCAGGACAGGCCTATGGCTACACCTTC
CASSSGQAYGYTF
>TRBV6-5|-|TRBD1|TRBJ1-2
TGTGCCAGCAGTTACTCGTCGACAGGGAGCCCTGGCTACACCTTC
CASSYSSTGSPGYTF
>TRBV30|-|-|TRBJ1-3
TGTGCCTGGGAGGGAGCCGGAAACACCATATATTTT
CAWEGAGNTIYF
>TRBV10-1|-|TRBD2|TRBJ2-1
TGCGCCAGCAGTGTTTCCCCCTCAGGGACTAGAAACAATGAGCAGTTCTTC
CASSVSPSGTRNNEQFF
>TRBV19|-|TRBD2|TRBJ2-2
TGTGCCAGTAGTATGCTAGCGGGAGGCGGGGAGCTGTTTTTT
CASSMLAGGGELFF
>TRBV9|-|-|TRBJ2-7
TGTGCCAGCAGCGCTGGTGACATCTCCTACGAGCAGTACTTC
CASSAGDISYEQYF
>TRBV7-2|once|TRBD1|TRBJ1-3
TGTGCCAGCAGCGATACCGAACCGGGACAGCTCTCTGGAAACACCATATATTTT
CASSDTEPGQLSGNTIYF
>TRBV30|-|TRBD2|TRBJ2-2
TGTGCCTGGATAGGCGGGAGGGCCTTAGTCACCGGGGAGCTGTTTTTT
CAWIGGRALVTGELFF
>TRBV6-5|-|-|TRBJ2-7
TGTGCCAGCAGCCCCAGGACAGACTACGAGCAGTACTTC
CASSPRTDYEQYF
>TRBV28|-|TRBD1|TRBJ1-1
TGTGCCAGCAGTTTAGGACAGGGGGTGGGGAAGGCTGAAGCTTTCTTT
CASSLGQGVGKAEAFF
>TRBV29-1|once|-|TRBJ1-1
TGCAGCGTTGAATCCCCGACACAGGACGGGACTGAAGCTTTCTTT
CSVESPTQDGTEAFF
>TRBV5-1|-|-|TRBJ1-2
TGCGCCAGCACCCTAGAGGGGGTGGTTGGAGGCTACACCTTC
CASTLEGVVGGYTF
>TRBV2|-|TRBD2|TRBJ2-6
TGTGCCAGCAGGCTGACTAGCGGGAGGTCTGGGGCCAACGTCCTGACTTTC
CASRLTSGRSGANVLTF
>TRBV27|-|TRBD1|TRBJ1-1
TGTGCCAGCAGTTTTGGGACAGGGAACACTGAAGCTTTCTTT
CASSFGTGNTEAFF
>TRBV13|-|-|TRBJ2-5
TGTGCCAGCAGTCGTCAAGAGACCCAGTACTTC
CASSRQETQYF
>TRBV4-2|-|TRBD1|TRBJ2-3
TGTGCCAGCAGCCCGGGACAGGGTATCACAGATACGCAGTATTTT
CASSPGQGITDTQYF
>TRBV6-1|once|-|TRBJ1-5
TGTGCCAGCAGTGTTGCGGAAGATCAGCCCCAGCATTTT
CASSVAEDQPQHF
>TRBV2|-|TRBD1|TRBJ1-3
TGTGCCAGCAGTGAACGGACAGGGGGCGGTAATGGAAACACCATATATTTT
CASSERTGGGNGNTIYF
>TRBV30|-|-|TRBJ2-5
TGTGCCTGGAGTCGGAGGTGGTGGGAGACCCAGTACTTC
CAWSRRWWETQYF
>TRBV25-1|-|TRBD2|TRBJ2-5
TGTGCCAGCAGTGAAGGACGGGGACTAGCGGGAGGGCTGGAGACCCAGTACTTC
CASSEGRGLAGGLETQYF
>TRBV28|-|TRBD1|TRBJ1-4
TGTGCCAGCAGTCTCCGGGACAGTGTTGTGTTTTTT
CASSLRDSVVFF
>TRBV11-3|-|-|TRBJ2-1
TGTGCCAGCAGCGCGACGACTAGTTTTGGAAGTTCCTACAATGAGCAGTTCTTC
CASSATTSFGSSYNEQFF
>TRBV6-1|-|TRBD2|TRBJ2-7
TGTGCCAGCGGACTAGGGGCCCGCTACGAGCAGTACTTC
CASGLGARYEQYF
>TRBV13|once|-|TRBJ2-7
TGTGCCAGCAGCTTAAGAGGGCCTGGGGAGCAGTACTTC
CASSLRGPGEQYF
>TRBV19|-|-|TRBJ1-4
TGTGCCAGTAGTAGTGCGGGAGGTAGAACTAATGAAAAACTGTTTTTT
CASSSAGGRTNEKLFF
>TRBV7-3|-|TRBD2|TRBJ2-3
TGTGCCAGCAGCTTTAGCGGGGGAGGAACAGATACGCAGTATTTT
CASSFSGGGTDTQYF
>TRBV5-1|-|TRBD2|TRBJ2-1
TGCGCCAGCAGCTTGCTGGGGGTGGGGGGGGAGCAGTTCTTC
CASSLLGVGGEQFF
>TRBV13|-|TRBD1|TRBJ2-2
TGTGCCAGCAGCCCCGGGACAGGGGTCACCGGGGAGCTGTTTTTT
CASSPGTGVTGELFF
>TRBV30|once|-|TRBJ2-7
TGTGCCTGGAGTGTACATCGGGTTTTCGGGGCAGGGGTTTCCTACGAGCAGTACTTC
CAWSVHRVFGAGVSYEQYF
>TRBV5-1|-|TRBD2|TRBJ2-5
TGCGCCAGCAGCTCTTTAGCGGGAGGAATCCAAGAGACCCAGTACTTC
CASSSLAGGIQETQYF
>TRBV5-1|once|-|TRBJ2-2
TGCGCCAGCAGCTTGGGAACGGGAGACACCGGGGAGCTGTTTTTT
CASSLGTGDTGELFF
>TRBV2|few|TRBD1|TRBJ1-5
TGTGCCAGCAGTGATCAGGGGGAAAATCAGCCCCAGCATTTT
CASSDQGENQPQHF
>TRBV29-1|once|TRBD2|TRBJ2-1
TGCAGCGGAGGAGGCGGGAGCTTCGATGAGCAGTTCTTC
CSGGGGSFDEQFF
>TRBV20-1|-|-|TRBJ1-1
TGCAGTGCGCGCCCCGGCACTGAAGCTTTCTTT
CSARPGTEAFF
>TRBV4-1|-|TRBD1|TRBJ1-2
TGCGCCAGCAGCCCAGGAAGACCGGGACAGGATGGCTACACCTTC
CASSPGRPGQDGYTF
>TRBV28|-|TRBD1|TRBJ1-2
TGTGCCAGCAGTTTACCGACAGGGTTAGTCTATGGCTACACCTTC
CASSLPTGLVYGYTF
>TRBV5-8|-|TRBD1|TRBJ1-1
TGTGCCAGCAGGCGAGGACAGGGGGCGCAGAACACTGAAGCTTTCTTT
CASRRGQGAQNTEAFF
>TRBV9|-|-|TRBJ1-2
TGTGCCAGCAGCGTAGGAGTCGGTGAGGGCTATGGCTACACCTTC
CASSVGVGEGYGYTF
>TRBV5-6|-|TRBD1|TRBJ2-5
TGTGCCAGCAGCTTGGGACAGGGGGCTAAGACCCAGTACTTC
CASSLGQGAKTQYF
>TRBV6-5|-|TRBD1|TRBJ2-7
TGTGCCAGCAGTGGGGACAGGGCCTCCGAGCAGTACTTC
CASSGDRASEQYF
>TRBV5-6|-|-|TRBJ2-7
TGTGCCAGCAGCTTGTCGGGAGTAGTTGAGCAGTACTTC
CASSLSGVVEQYF
>TRBV19|-|-|TRBJ2-1
TGTGCCAGTAGTATCCCAGGGGACTACAATGAGCAGTTCTTC
CASSIPGDYNEQFF
>TRBV5-1|-|-|TRBJ1-1
TGCGCCAGCAGCAGGGGTCGGACGGAGAACACTGAAGCTTTCTTT
CASSRGRTENTEAFF
>TRBV28|few|-|TRBJ1-1
TGTGCCAGCAGTTTATGGGGCAACATGAACACTGAAGCTTTCTTT
CASSLWGNMNTEAFF
>TRBV28|-|TRBD1|TRBJ2-7
TGTGCCAGCAGTCCGGACAGGAAGATTTTTACCTACGAGCAGTACTTC
CASSPDRKIFTYEQYF
>TRBV30|once|TRBD2|TRBJ2-1
TGTGCCTGGGAAACTAGCGGTCAAGGTGAGCAGTTCTTC
CAWETSGQGEQFF
>TRBV5-1|-|TRBD2|TRBJ2-7
TGCGCCAGCAGCTTTTCTACTAGCGGCCCCTACGAGCAGTACTTC
CASSFSTSGPYEQYF
>TRBV6-1|-|TRBD2|TRBJ2-7
TGTGCCAGCAGGAGGACTAGCGGATACTACGAGCAGTACTTC
CASRRTSGYYEQYF
>TRBV4-1|-|-|TRBJ2-5
TGCGCCAGCAGCCCCTCGATGGTTCGAGGCCAAGAGACCCAGTACTTC
CASSPSMVRGQETQYF
>TRBV27|once|-|TRBJ1-5
TGTGCCAGCAGCCCCGCTCGGACAGATAGCAATCAGCCCCAGCATTTT
CASSPARTDSNQPQHF
>TRBV19|-|-|TRBJ1-2
TGTGCTTCAAGGCCAGGGGCTTCTAACTATGGCTACACCTTC
CASRPGASNYGYTF
>TRBV6-4|-|-|TRBJ2-3
TGTGCCAGCAGTGTAATAGCGGCAGGAACAGATACGCAGTATTTT
CASSVIAAGTDTQYF
>TRBV27|once|-|TRBJ1-1
TGTGCCAGCAGTCCCCGGCTGGGCGAAACACGTAACACTGAAGCTTTCTTT
CASSPRLGETRNTEAFF
>TRBV29-1|-|TRBD2|TRBJ2-1
TGCAGCGTCGGGCGGCTAGCGGGAGGAGGGGAGCAGTTCTTC
CSVGRLAGGGEQFF
>TRBV28|-|TRBD2|TRBJ2-1
TGTGCCAGCAGTTCAGGAGCGGGAGTAGGGAATGAGCAGTTCTTC
CASSSGAGVGNEQFF
>TRBV29-1|-|-|TRBJ1-6
TGCAGCGTGCAGATCCTTGAGGGTTCACCCCTCCACTTT
CSVQILEGSPLHF
>TRBV7-2|few|-|TRBJ1-2
TGTGCCAGCAGCCCACAGAGCAGAACTGGCTACACCTTC
CASSPQSRTGYTF
>TRBV5-4|few|-|TRBJ2-5
TGTGCCAGCAGCTTCCGGGTCCAAGAGACCCAGTACTTC
CASSFRVQETQYF
>TRBV27|-|-|TRBJ2-1
TGTGCCAGCAGTTTTTCGGCAGGGGCTGAGCAGTTCTTC
CASSFSAGAEQFF
>TRBV7-8|-|-|TRBJ1-3
TGTGCCAGCAGCTTAGTCCCTACAGGGACTGGAAACACCATATATTTT
CASSLVPTGTGNTIYF